The 9 T cell receptor beta chains below come from one sample, sequenced in a study of T cell responses to AZD1222 COVID-19 vaccine (TCRdb year 2021). The library came from the immunoSEQ multiplex PCR assay. Entries here come from immuneACCESS through TCRdb and include only in-frame sequences with V and J called. Some clones fail to appear in such tables; in the studies checked, an unresolved V gene covers under half of the shortfall, and the cause of the remainder is unknown. The sample table holds 180,000 or so clones, of which around nine tenths were seen once. The ten largest make up 2.6% of the sample. The sample's time point label is to be understood as: baseline before first vaccination. Sequenced material: peripheral blood, taken on day 0 of AZD1222 vaccination. All receptors come from an adult in good health.

This sequence joins TRBV3-1 (or the pseudogene TRBV3-2) and TRBJ2-1; D perhaps matches TRBD2 (6 bases). The V end lost 1 base, the J end lost 0 bases, and 10 bases lay between the germline ends. The CDR3 has 16 residues. In germline, CDR1 is LGHDT, CDR2 YNNKEL (reference sequence). The CDR3 reads CASSQVSGDSYNEQFF. Written as DNA, the CDR3 is TGTGCCAGCAGCCAAGTTAGCGGCGACTCCTACAATGAGCAGTTCTTC.

The V gene is TRBV7-2, the J gene TRBJ2-3, with 7 bases aligning to TRBD2. The CDR3 sequence is 16 residues long. V lost 6 bases, J lost 0 bases, and 9 bases stayed unmatched. Germline V CDR1 and CDR2: SGHTA, FQGNSA. The CDR3 region has the DNA TGTGCCAGCAGAAGGGGAAGCGGGACGAGCACAGATACGCAGTATTTT. Its translation: CASRRGSGTSTDTQYF.

The chain uses TRBV27 and TRBJ2-2; the D gene is possibly TRBD2 (6 bases). The germline V and J ends were trimmed by 3 bases and 8 bases, with 10 bases remaining between them. In germline, CDR1 is MNHEY, CDR2 SMNVEV (reference sequence). The CDR3 is 13 amino acids. CDR3 residues: CASSFGGNGELFF. The CDR3 region has the DNA TGTGCCAGCAGTTTTGGCGGGAATGGGGAGCTGTTTTTT.

This clone was seen just once. The V call is TRBV18, the J call TRBJ2-7, with D unresolved. The V and J ends lost 3 bases and 0 bases respectively, with 9 bases between them. The CDR3 spans 14 residues. CDR1 is KGHSH and CDR2 is LQKENI in the germline V gene. This chain's CDR3 is CASSPRQNSYEQYF. The DNA for the CDR3 is TGTGCCAGCTCACCTCGTCAGAACTCCTACGAGCAGTACTTC.

CDR3 loop: CASSSQGNLNTEAFF. CDR3 coding DNA: TGTGCCAGCTCGTCCCAGGGGAATCTGAACACTGAAGCTTTCTTT. V gene TRBV18 combines with J gene TRBJ1-1, with a weak D call TRBD1 (6 bases). The germline V gene encodes CDR1 KGHSH and CDR2 LQKENI. The CDR3 is 15 residues long. Trimming removed 6 bases from V and 0 bases from J, with 14 bases in between.

J is TRBJ1-1 and V is TRBV12-3 or TRBV12-4; D ambiguous. The CDR3 covers 11 residues. The germline V and J ends were trimmed by 2 bases and 8 bases, with 6 bases remaining between them. For the CDR3, the DNA is TGTGCCAGCAGTTTATCTTCCGAAGCTTTCTTT. It is translated as CASSLSSEAFF.

V and J are TRBV3-1 (or the pseudogene TRBV3-2) and TRBJ1-2; 9 nucleotides line up with TRBD1. Germline CDR1 and CDR2: LGHDT and YNNKEL (reference sequence). CDR3 length: 16 residues. The V and J ends lost 4 bases and 8 bases, in that order; junction bases with no gene match: 14. This CDR3 reads CASSPRDRDKLRGYTF. As DNA, the CDR3 is TGTGCCAGCAGCCCCCGGGACAGGGACAAGTTGAGGGGCTACACCTTC.

This clone was recorded only once. The gene calls are TRBV27 and TRBJ2-7; D is possibly TRBD1 (6 bases). The CDR3 spans 17 residues. V was trimmed by 3 bases and J by 6 bases, leaving 24 bases between them. Germline loops: CDR1 MNHEY, CDR2 SMNVEV (reference sequence). CDR3 DNA sequence: TGTGCCAGCAGTTTCCTTGCCTCGTCGACAGGCCATGCCGAGCAGTACTTC. Translated, it gives CASSFLASSTGHAEQYF.

The chain recombines TRBV5-4 with TRBJ2-5; maybe TRBD2 (5 bases). V was trimmed by 7 bases and J by 0 bases, leaving 13 bases between them. CDR1 and CDR2 from the germline V gene are SGHNT and YYREEE (reference sequence). The CDR3 has 14 amino acids. For the CDR3, the DNA is TGTGCCAGCCGACTAACCCCGTACCAAGAGACCCAGTACTTC. It yields the protein CASRLTPYQETQYF.